This paragraph reports one T cell receptor (beta chain). These data come from a study of somatic mutations in cytotoxic T cells in rheumatoid arthritis. Sequencing used immunoSEQ multiplex PCR; TCRdb keeps in-frame clones, though not all of them. This repertoire shows 15,000 to 20,000 clones, around 79% found once; its top ten account for about 10%. This CDR3 has 17 amino acids. Germline CDR1 and CDR2: SGHVS and FNYEAQ. The germline V and J ends were trimmed by 6 bases and 1 base, with 19 bases remaining between them. The TCR sequence derives from an adult with rheumatoid arthritis. The sample taken for sequencing was CD8+ T cells sorted from blood. The V call is TRBV7-6, the J call TRBJ2-1; D not resolved. As DNA, the CDR3 is TGTGCCAGCAGTCTCGGGCGGCTAGGGCCTTCCTACAATGAGCAGTTCTTC. This gives the protein CASSLGRLGPSYNEQFF. Using reference TRBV7-6 and TRBJ2-1 for the parts outside the CDR3, the full variable domain is GAGVSQSPRYKVTKRGQDVALRCDPISGHVSLYWYRQALGQGPEFLTYFNYEAQQDKSGLPNDRFSAERPEGSISTLTIQRTEQRDSAMYRCASSLGRLGPSYNEQFFGPGTRLTVL.